This T cell receptor (beta chain) emerged from a study of control samples from healthy donors and cancer patients. Sequencing was performed with immunoSEQ multiplex PCR; in TCRdb, only in-frame clones are kept and a portion is missing. This sample has roughly 68,000 clones, with 83% found just once. Germline assignment: CDR1 LNHNV and CDR2 YYDKDF (reference sequence). This CDR3 spans 14 amino acids. V lost 3 bases to trimming and J lost 5 bases, with 11 bases between them. The V call is TRBV15, the J call TRBJ2-1, with D perhaps TRBD2 (6 bases). Input material: blood. The receptor comes from a man in his fifties or sixties in good health. The CDR3 here is CATSRGLFNNEQFF. The DNA of the CDR3 is TGTGCCACCAGCAGGGGACTTTTCAACAATGAGCAGTTCTTC.